Sequencing of this T cell receptor beta chain was carried out in a study of T cell responses to AZD1222 COVID-19 vaccine. About the study: Researchers grouped second doses given at about 4 or about 12 weeks into one pool. The study, taken as a whole, reports: Clonal diversity was possibly underestimated, and white British individuals and females predominated among donors. Sampling that yielded the repertoires occurred only after the peak T cell response. Spike-spanning, vaccine-associated CD4 TCRs were dominant at 160-218 and 743-854.

This CDR3 has 15 residues. Germline-derived CDR1 and CDR2 are SGHAT and FQDESV (reference sequence). The V and J ends lost 5 bases and 0 bases, in that order; junction bases with no gene match: 3. This clone was seen a single time. Antigen unknown. TCRdb's copy holds only in-frame clones and misses some; the assay was immunoSEQ multiplex PCR. The data contain approximately 100,000 clones, about nine tenths of them singletons. V gene TRBV11-1 combines with J gene TRBJ2-7; 11 bases line up with TRBD2. Sequenced here: peripheral blood, sampled on day 0 of AZD1222 vaccination. The TCR comes from an adult in good health. The CDR3 DNA is TGTGCCAGCAGCCCGGGACTAGCGGTCTCCTACGAGCAGTACTTC. The encoded protein is CASSPGLAVSYEQYF.